These T cell receptor beta chains were read from a single sample in a study of control samples from healthy donors and cancer patients. Assay: immunoSEQ multiplex PCR; the TCRdb copy retains only in-frame clones and omits some. Of over 150,000 clones in the sample, approximately 94% were seen once. The sample consisted of PBMCs. The receptor set was obtained from a man in his sixties with colorectal cancer. CDR3s include the opening cysteine and the closing phenylalanine or tryptophan. The order of the fields is clone size, D gene, V gene, J gene, CDR3 DNA, CDR3 protein. D genes are given only for firm matches. The size field is filled for only some rows; it gives once, few, many or a size class.

-	TRBD1	TRBV19	TRBJ1-1	TGTGCCAGTAGTGTACAGGGGGCCGGGACTGAAGCTTTCTTT	CASSVQGAGTEAFF
-	-	TRBV6-4	TRBJ2-7	TGTGCCAGCAGGGGATCAACCTACGAGCAGTACTTC	CASRGSTYEQYF
-	-	TRBV9	TRBJ1-2	TGTGCCAGCAGCGTAGAAGGAACAGGGAACTATGGCTACACCTTC	CASSVEGTGNYGYTF
-	-	TRBV19	TRBJ2-6	TGTGCCAGTAGTATAGCGGGGGCCAACGTCCTGACTTTC	CASSIAGANVLTF
-	-	TRBV19	TRBJ2-3	TGTGCCAGTACAAAAGAATCGGGGTTCCCCACAGATACGCAGTATTTT	CASTKESGFPTDTQYF
-	-	TRBV9	TRBJ2-4	TGTGCCAGCAGCGTAGGGGGGACCTGGAGCATTCAGTACTTC	CASSVGGTWSIQYF
-	-	TRBV11-2	TRBJ1-1	TGTGCCAGCAGCTTAGAGGGGGCGAGAACTGAAGCTTTCTTT	CASSLEGARTEAFF
once	-	TRBV28	TRBJ2-7	TGTGCCAGCAGTTTCAGTGTTGTCTCCTACGAGCAGTACTTC	CASSFSVVSYEQYF
-	TRBD2	TRBV11-2	TRBJ2-1	TGTGCCAGCAGCCCCCGGGAGGGGGCCTACAATGAGCAGTTCTTC	CASSPREGAYNEQFF
-	TRBD2	TRBV7-2	TRBJ2-4	TGTGCCAGCAGCTCGGGACTACTAGCCAAAAACATTCAGTACTTC	CASSSGLLAKNIQYF
-	-	TRBV3-1/TRBV3-2	TRBJ2-3	TGTGCCAGCAGCCAAGATGGAGTTACGCAGTATTTT	CASSQDGVTQYF
-	-	TRBV5-8	TRBJ2-1	TGTGCCAGCAGCTTGGGGGTTGTTATCAATGAGCAGTTCTTC	CASSLGVVINEQFF
-	-	TRBV7-9	TRBJ2-2	TGTGCCAGCAGCCCGATGGGGGGACTGAACACCGGGGAGCTGTTTTTT	CASSPMGGLNTGELFF
-	TRBD1	TRBV25-1	TRBJ2-1	TGTGCCAGCAGTGAATTCTCCGGACAGGGGGCGGATGAGCAGTTCTTC	CASSEFSGQGADEQFF
-	-	TRBV2	TRBJ1-5	TGTGCCAGCAGGCAAGATACCACCTATAGCAATCAGCCCCAGCATTTT	CASRQDTTYSNQPQHF
-	TRBD1	TRBV6-2/TRBV6-3	TRBJ2-5	TGTGCCAGCAGTAAACGGGACAGGGGAGAGACCCAGTACTTC	CASSKRDRGETQYF
-	-	TRBV6-1	TRBJ2-7	TGTGCCAGCAGTGACCAGGTTGGGGGGCCCAACGAGCAGTACTTC	CASSDQVGGPNEQYF
-	TRBD1	TRBV19	TRBJ1-5	TGTGCCAGTAGTATTAGTGGGGACAGGGAGCCCCAGCATTTT	CASSISGDREPQHF
-	TRBD1	TRBV18	TRBJ1-2	TGTGCCAGCTCCTATCAAGGACAGGGCGGCTATGGCTACACCTTC	CASSYQGQGGYGYTF
-	TRBD1	TRBV18	TRBJ1-2	TGTGCCAGCTCACCCATACAGGGGAACGATGGCTACACCTTC	CASSPIQGNDGYTF
-	TRBD1	TRBV7-9	TRBJ2-7	TGTGCCAGCAGCTTCCGGACAGGGCCCTACGAGCAGTACTTC	CASSFRTGPYEQYF
-	-	TRBV5-1	TRBJ1-1	TGCGCCAGCAGCTTGGGGCAGTCGAACACTGAAGCTTTCTTT	CASSLGQSNTEAFF
-	-	TRBV19	TRBJ2-5	TGTGCCAGTAGAATGACAGCGCTCCAAGAGACCCAGTACTTC	CASRMTALQETQYF
-	-	TRBV5-1	TRBJ1-1	TGCGCCAGCAGCTTGGGGGTTGCGGGACGGGGAGCTTTCTTT	CASSLGVAGRGAFF
-	TRBD2	TRBV13	TRBJ2-1	TGTGCCAGCAGCTCCTCTAGCGGGGGGGCGCCCTACAATGAGCAGTTCTTC	CASSSSSGGAPYNEQFF
once	TRBD1	TRBV6-1	TRBJ1-1	TGTGCCAGCAGTGAAGCGTCCGGCAGGGGGAAAGCTTTCTTT	CASSEASGRGKAFF
-	-	TRBV18	TRBJ1-3	TGTGCCAGCCAGTCCTCAAGCTCTGGAAACACCATATATTTT	CASQSSSSGNTIYF